This T cell receptor beta chain was identified in a study of T cells in Graves' hyperthyroidism and ophthalmopathy. Template material for amplifying TCR beta CDR3 regions consisted of RNA transcripts. Carried out on the TCR CDR3, a first-round RT-PCR used the HTBI primer set. TCRdb reprocessed the multiplex PCR reads with MiXCR, giving one entry per CDR3 protein. Of around 600,000 distinct CDR3 sequences in the sample, about 15% are singletons; the top ten hold around an eighth. CDR1 and CDR2 from the germline V gene are PRHDT and FYEKMQ (reference sequence). The V and J ends lost 1 base and 8 bases respectively, with 11 bases between them. This CDR3 spans 14 amino acids. For the diagnoses, clinical symptoms, serum thyroxine and TRAb, thyroid ultrasound and orbital computed tomography were used. This clonotype was seen repeatedly, ten times or more.

Source material: blood. This receptor was obtained from a woman between 45 and 60 years old with Graves' ophthalmopathy. The V gene is TRBV13, the J gene TRBJ1-4; D unresolved. CDR3 protein: CASSLVGVEEKLFF. CDR3 sequence (DNA): TGTGCCAGCAGCTTAGTTGGGGTAGAAGAAAAACTGTTTTTT.